This T cell receptor (beta chain) was captured by sequencing in a study of blood T cell repertoires in COVID-19. Study context: Spain, Italy and the United States supplied samples that represented acute and convalescent COVID-19.

Trimming removed 5 bases at V and 0 bases at J, with 11 bases between. Per germline, CDR1 MNHEY and CDR2 SVGEGT. This CDR3 spans 15 amino acids. The protocol was immunoSEQ multiplex PCR, while the TCRdb copy is restricted to in-frame clones and leaves out a portion. The sample yields more than 250,000 clones, around 90% seen once. This receptor was obtained from a human donor in a cohort sampled during active COVID-19. The V call is TRBV6-2 or TRBV6-3, the J call TRBJ1-5; D gene uncertain. The sample was peripheral blood. The chain's CDR3 is CASSNGVISNQPQHF. Written as DNA, the CDR3 is TGTGCCAGCAGTAACGGGGTTATTAGCAATCAGCCCCAGCATTTT.